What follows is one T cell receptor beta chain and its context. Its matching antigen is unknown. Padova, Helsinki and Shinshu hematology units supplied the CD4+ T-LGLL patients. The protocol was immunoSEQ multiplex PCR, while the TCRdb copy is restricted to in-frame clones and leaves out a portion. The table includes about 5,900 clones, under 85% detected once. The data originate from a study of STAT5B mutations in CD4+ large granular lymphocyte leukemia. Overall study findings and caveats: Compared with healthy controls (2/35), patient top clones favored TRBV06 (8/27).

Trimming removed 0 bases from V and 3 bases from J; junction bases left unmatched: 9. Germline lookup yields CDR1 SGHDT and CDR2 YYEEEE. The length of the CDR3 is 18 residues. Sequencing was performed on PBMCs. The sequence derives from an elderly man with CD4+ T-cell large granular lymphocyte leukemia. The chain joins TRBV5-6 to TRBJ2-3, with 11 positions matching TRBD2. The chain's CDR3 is CASSLAYSGGAETDTQYF. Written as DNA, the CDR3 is TGTGCCAGCAGCTTGGCTTATAGCGGGGGGGCCGAGACAGATACGCAGTATTTT. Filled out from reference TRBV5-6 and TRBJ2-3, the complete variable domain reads DAGVTQSPTHLIKTRGQQVTLRCSPKSGHDTVSWYQQALGQGPQFIFQYYEEEERQRGNFPDRFSGHQFPNYSSELNVNALLLGDSALYLCASSLAYSGGAETDTQYFGPGTRLTVL.